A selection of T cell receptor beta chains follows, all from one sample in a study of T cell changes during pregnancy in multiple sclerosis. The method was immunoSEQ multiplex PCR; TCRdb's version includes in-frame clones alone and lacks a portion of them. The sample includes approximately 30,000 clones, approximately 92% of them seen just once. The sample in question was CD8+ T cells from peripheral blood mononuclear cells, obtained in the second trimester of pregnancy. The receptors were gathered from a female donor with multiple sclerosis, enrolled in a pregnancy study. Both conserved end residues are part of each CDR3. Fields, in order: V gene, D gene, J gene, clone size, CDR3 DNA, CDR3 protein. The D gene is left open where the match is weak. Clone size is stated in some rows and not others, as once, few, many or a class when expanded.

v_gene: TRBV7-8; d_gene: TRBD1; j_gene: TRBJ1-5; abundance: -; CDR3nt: TGTGCCAGCAGCCCTTCCGGGACAGGGGTTAGACAGCCCCAGCATTTT; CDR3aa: CASSPSGTGVRQPQHF
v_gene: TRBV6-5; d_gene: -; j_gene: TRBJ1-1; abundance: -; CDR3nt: TGTGCCACAACCCTCTCCAGAGGGATGGGCACTGAAGCTTTCTTT; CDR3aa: CATTLSRGMGTEAFF
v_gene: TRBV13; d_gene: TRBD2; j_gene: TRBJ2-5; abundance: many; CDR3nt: TGTGCCAGCAGCTCGACTAGCGGGGGGAGGGAGACCCAGTACTTC; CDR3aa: CASSSTSGGRETQYF
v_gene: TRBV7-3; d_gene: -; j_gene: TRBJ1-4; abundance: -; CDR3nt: TGTGCCAGCAGCTTAACAGGAGCGACTAATGAAAAACTGTTTTTT; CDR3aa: CASSLTGATNEKLFF
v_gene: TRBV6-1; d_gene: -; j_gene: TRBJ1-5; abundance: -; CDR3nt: TGTGCCAGCAGTGAAGGACCGGAGGTGGCGAAGCCCCAGCATTTT; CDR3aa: CASSEGPEVAKPQHF
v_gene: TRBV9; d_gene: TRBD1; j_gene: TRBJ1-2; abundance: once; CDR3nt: TGTGCCAGCAGCGTAGACAGGGGTGACTATGGCTACACCTTC; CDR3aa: CASSVDRGDYGYTF
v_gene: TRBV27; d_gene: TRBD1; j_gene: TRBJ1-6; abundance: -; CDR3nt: TGTGCCAGCAGTGACAGGGACCTATATTCACCCCTCCACTTT; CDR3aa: CASSDRDLYSPLHF
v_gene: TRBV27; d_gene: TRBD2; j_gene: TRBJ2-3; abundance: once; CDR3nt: TGTGCCAGCAGTTTAAGCGGGACTAGCGGGGGTGATACGCAGTATTTT; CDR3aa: CASSLSGTSGGDTQYF
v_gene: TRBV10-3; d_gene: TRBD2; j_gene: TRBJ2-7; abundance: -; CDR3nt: TGTGCCATCAGTCGACTAGCGGGAGGGTCCCCGGAGGACTACGAGCAGTACTTC; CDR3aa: CAISRLAGGSPEDYEQYF
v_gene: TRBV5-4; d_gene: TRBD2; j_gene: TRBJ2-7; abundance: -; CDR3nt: TGTGCCAGCAGCCGCGGGTTAGCGGGAGGGCCGCCCTACGAGCAGTACTTC; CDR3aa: CASSRGLAGGPPYEQYF
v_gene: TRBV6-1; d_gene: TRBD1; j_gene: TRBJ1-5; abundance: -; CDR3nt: TGTGCCAGCAGAGGGGACAGGGAGAAGGGCCAGCCCCAGCATTTT; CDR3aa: CASRGDREKGQPQHF
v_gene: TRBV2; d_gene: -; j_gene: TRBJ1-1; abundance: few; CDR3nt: TGTGCCAGCAGTGGCCCGGGAGGGCGAACTGAAGCTTTCTTT; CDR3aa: CASSGPGGRTEAFF
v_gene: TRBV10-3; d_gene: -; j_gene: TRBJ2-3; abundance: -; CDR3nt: TGTGCCATCACCTTGGCCCCCACAGATACGCAGTATTTT; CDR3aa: CAITLAPTDTQYF
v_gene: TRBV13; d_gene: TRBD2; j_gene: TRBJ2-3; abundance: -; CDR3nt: TGTGCCAGCAGCTTAGGCGCGGGGGGGCCCACAGATACGCAGTATTTT; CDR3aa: CASSLGAGGPTDTQYF
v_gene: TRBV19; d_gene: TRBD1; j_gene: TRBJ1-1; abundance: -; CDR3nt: TGTGCCAGTAGTATCCAGGGCAGGGGGCACACTGAAGCTTTCTTT; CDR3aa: CASSIQGRGHTEAFF
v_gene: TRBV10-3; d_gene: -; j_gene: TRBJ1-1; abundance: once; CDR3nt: TGTGCCATCAGTGAGCCGACAGGGAACACTGAAGCTTTCTTT; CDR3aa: CAISEPTGNTEAFF